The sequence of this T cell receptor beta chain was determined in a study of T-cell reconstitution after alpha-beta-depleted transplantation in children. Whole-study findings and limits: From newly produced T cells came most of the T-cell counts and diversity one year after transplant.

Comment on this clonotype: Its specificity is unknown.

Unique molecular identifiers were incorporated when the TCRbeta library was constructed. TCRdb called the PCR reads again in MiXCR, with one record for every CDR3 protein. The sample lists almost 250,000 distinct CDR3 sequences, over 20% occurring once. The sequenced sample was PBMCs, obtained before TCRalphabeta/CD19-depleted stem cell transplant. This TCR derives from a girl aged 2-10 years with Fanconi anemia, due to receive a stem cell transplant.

In nucleotides, the CDR3 is TGTGCCAGCACTCTAGCGGGGGGTTACAATGAGCAGTTCTTC. Its translation is CASTLAGGYNEQFF. The chain links TRBV28 to TRBJ2-1; the match to TRBD2 covers 11 bases. V lost 7 bases to trimming and J lost 4 bases; unmatched junction nucleotides: 3. Germline loops: CDR1 MDHEN, CDR2 SYDVKM. This CDR3 spans 14 amino acids.